Listed here are 29 T cell receptor beta chains from one sample, sequenced in a study of T cell changes during pregnancy in multiple sclerosis. Clones were read by immunoSEQ multiplex PCR, and TCRdb kept only the in-frame ones, dropping some. The sample holds about 62,000 clones, 92% seen once. Sequenced material: peripheral blood, taken in the second trimester of pregnancy. These receptors were obtained from a female donor in good health, enrolled as a control in a pregnancy study.

The chain carries TRBV10-3 and TRBJ2-2; 9 nucleotides align to TRBD2. Trimming removed 5 bases from V and 6 bases from J; junction bases left unmatched: 13. From germline, CDR1 is ENHRY and CDR2 SYGVKD. The length of the CDR3 is 17 residues. The CDR3 DNA is TGTGCCATCAGTAGATCCGGGACTAGCTCCCAGTCCGGGGAGCTGTTTTTT. Translating gives CAISRSGTSSQSGELFF.

The chain couples TRBV7-9 to TRBJ2-3, with a possible D match to TRBD1 (6 bases). CDR1 is SEHNR, CDR2 FQNEAQ, per germline (reference sequence). The CDR3 contains 16 residues. V lost 4 bases to trimming and J lost 3 bases, with 17 bases between them. The CDR3 sequence is CASSSQPGHMTDTQYF. The CDR3 DNA reads as TGTGCCAGCAGCTCCCAACCGGGACATATGACAGATACGCAGTATTTT.

The rearrangement joins TRBV19 to TRBJ2-2; tentatively, D is TRBD2 (5 bases). Germline CDR1 is LNHDA and CDR2 is SQIVND (reference sequence). V lost 2 bases and J lost 4, with 11 bases in between. The CDR3 extends over 15 amino acids. The chain's CDR3 is CASSILLGSTGELFF. The CDR3 nucleotides are TGTGCCAGTAGTATACTACTAGGAAGCACCGGGGAGCTGTTTTTT.

The DNA of the CDR3 is TGTGCCAGCAGTGGGCAGGGGGCGCGTCGGGAGACCCAGTACTTC. Translated, it gives CASSGQGARRETQYF. This chain joins TRBV6-6 and TRBJ2-5; 8 bases are a match to TRBD1. Germline loops: CDR1 MNHNY, CDR2 SVGAGI (reference sequence). This CDR3 comprises 15 residues. The ends lost 5 bases at V and 5 bases at J; junction bases unmatched: 10.

The genes are TRBV10-1 and TRBJ2-7; D remains unclear. With 10 bases removed from V and 2 bases from J, the gap between germline ends came to 18 bases. There are 14 residues in the CDR3. Germline CDR1 is WNHNN and CDR2 is SYGVQD (reference sequence). Here the CDR3 reads CATPRDKLPYEQYF. The CDR3 DNA sequence: TGCGCCACCCCCCGAGACAAGCTCCCCTACGAGCAGTACTTC.

The V and J genes are TRBV6-4 and TRBJ2-6, with TRBD1 matching 8 bases. The trim removed 5 bases at V and 4 bases at J, leaving 7 bases unmatched. The CDR3 has 16 amino acids. Germline V gene lookup returns CDR1 MRHNA and CDR2 SNTAGT. The CDR3 nucleotides read TGTGCCAGCAGTCCGCAGGGGGCGCTCGGGGCCAACGTCCTGACTTTC. Translation: CASSPQGALGANVLTF.

This chain's CDR3 is CSAFQRNIQYF. The CDR3 nucleotides are TGCAGTGCTTTTCAGAGGAACATTCAGTACTTC. The chain has TRBV20-1 and TRBJ2-4; D unclear. Germline V gives CDR1 DFQATT, CDR2 SNEGSKA (reference sequence). The CDR3 runs 11 residues. The V and J ends lost 5 bases and 7 bases respectively, with 9 bases between them.

This chain connects TRBV11-2 to TRBJ2-1; 9 bases fit TRBD2. The CDR3 is 16 residues long. V lost 4 bases and J lost 3; bases outside the gene matches: 7. Germline loops: CDR1 SGHAT, CDR2 FQNNGV. The CDR3 DNA is TGTGCCAGCAGCTCTTTAGCGGGAGCCGACTACAATGAGCAGTTCTTC. Its translation: CASSSLAGADYNEQFF.

The V and J genes are TRBV29-1 and TRBJ1-3; D ambiguous. In germline, CDR1 is SQVTM, CDR2 ANQGSEA. Trimming pared 0 bases from V and 0 bases from J, leaving 6 bases between. CDR3 length: 14 amino acids. The CDR3 sequence is CSVEDRPSGNTIYF. The CDR3 nucleotides read TGCAGCGTTGAAGACAGGCCCTCTGGAAACACCATATATTTT.

The chain couples TRBV2 to TRBJ2-7; D remains unclear. V lost 6 bases, J lost 0 bases, and 6 bases lay in between. In germline, CDR1 is SNHLY, CDR2 FYNNEI. This CDR3 is 12 amino acids long. In DNA form, the CDR3 reads TGTGCCAGCAGCGCTAACTCCTACGAGCAGTACTTC. Protein sequence: CASSANSYEQYF.

The chain has TRBV19 and TRBJ2-5; 10 bases are a match to TRBD1. V was pared by 2 bases and J by 9 bases, with 12 bases of the junction left unmatched. The CDR3 is 16 residues long. Germline CDR1 is LNHDA and CDR2 is SQIVND (reference sequence). The CDR3 sequence is CASSISGTGASGAQYF. The CDR3 region has the DNA TGTGCCAGTAGTATATCCGGGACAGGGGCCTCAGGGGCCCAGTACTTC.

The chain uses TRBV18 and TRBJ2-6; TRBD2 might be the D (5 bases). Trimming cost V 1 base and J 4 bases, with 8 bases left between them. The length of the CDR3 is 15 residues. The germline V gene encodes CDR1 KGHSH and CDR2 LQKENI. The CDR3 protein is CASSPQGAGANVLTF. Here the CDR3 DNA reads TGTGCCAGCTCACCACAGGGAGCAGGGGCCAACGTCCTGACTTTC.

The chain couples TRBV2 to TRBJ1-2, with 7 bases fitting TRBD1. Germline CDR1 reads SNHLY; CDR2 reads FYNNEI. This CDR3 contains 10 residues. The V gene end was trimmed by 8 bases and the J gene end by 12 bases; junction bases not matched to a gene: 6. CDR3 nucleotide sequence: TGTGCCAGCCGTAATGACAGGGACACCTTC. Protein: CASRNDRDTF.

The CDR3 region is CASSDVFSDRGLTDTQYF. CDR3 DNA: TGTGCCAGCAGTGACGTTTTTTCGGACAGGGGGCTAACAGATACGCAGTATTTT. The chain uses TRBV6-4 and TRBJ2-3; 11 nucleotides match TRBD1. Germline assignment: CDR1 MRHNA and CDR2 SNTAGT. J gave up 3 bases and V 2 bases, and 10 bases lay outside the gene matches. This CDR3 contains 18 residues.

The CDR3 protein is CASSRTVTGELFF. In nucleotides, the CDR3 is TGTGCCAGCAGCCGCACGGTGACCGGGGAGCTGTTTTTT. This chain uses TRBV7-2 with TRBJ2-2; D is unclear. This CDR3 has 13 residues. Trimming left V 5 bases short and J 5 bases short, with 9 bases between. Looked up from germline, CDR1 is SGHTA and CDR2 is FQGNSA.

V and J are TRBV19 and TRBJ1-2, with TRBD1 matching over 10 bases. The CDR3 is made up of 16 amino acids. After removal of 4 bases from V and 3 bases from J, the junction contained 8 bases not matched to a gene. Per germline, CDR1 LNHDA and CDR2 SQIVND (reference sequence). The chain's CDR3 is CASSTRDRGWDYGYTF. The CDR3 region has the DNA TGTGCCAGTAGTACCCGGGACAGGGGATGGGACTATGGCTACACCTTC.

The table lists this clone with many counts. This rearrangement joins TRBV10-3 to TRBJ2-7; 9 bases agree with TRBD1. The CDR3 length is 15 residues. The V gene end was trimmed by 6 bases and the J gene end by 3 bases; junction bases not matched to a gene: 9. CDR1 and CDR2 (germline): ENHRY, SYGVKD. The CDR3 region is CAIRISGTGNYEQYF. Written as DNA, the CDR3 is TGTGCCATCAGGATTTCCGGGACAGGGAACTACGAGCAGTACTTC.

The chain couples TRBV6-1 to TRBJ1-1; 7 positions agree with TRBD1. The CDR3 length is 14 residues. With 6 bases clipped from V and 9 bases from J, the junction kept 13 bases outside the gene matches. The germline V gene encodes CDR1 MNHNS and CDR2 SASEGT. CDR3 nucleotide sequence: TGTGCCAGCAGCCGGGACAGAATTCCCCCACAAGCTTTCTTT. Translating it yields CASSRDRIPPQAFF.

The chain employs TRBV4-2 and TRBJ2-1; 10 bases match TRBD2. In germline, CDR1 is LGHNA, CDR2 YNFKEQ. The CDR3 contains 15 residues. The J segment lost 4 bases and the V segment lost 4 bases, leaving 4 bases of the junction unmatched. The CDR3 DNA reads TGTGCCAGCAGCCCCGGGACTAGCGTTTACAATGAGCAGTTCTTC. It translates to CASSPGTSVYNEQFF.

The chain combines TRBV9 with TRBJ2-3; 8 bases agree with TRBD2. With 3 bases clipped from V and 2 bases from J, the junction kept 2 bases outside the gene matches. This CDR3 has 14 residues. The V gene's germline CDR1 is SGDLS and CDR2 YYNGEE. The CDR3 here is CASSAGGTTDTQYF. In nucleotides, the CDR3 is TGTGCCAGCAGCGCGGGGGGGACCACAGATACGCAGTATTTT.

V gene TRBV5-4 combines with J gene TRBJ1-1; 7 bases agree with TRBD1. The CDR3 has 15 residues. The ends lost 0 bases at V and 5 bases at J; junction bases unmatched: 7. Germline V lookup: CDR1 SGHNT, CDR2 YYREEE (reference sequence). CDR3 nucleotide sequence: TGTGCCAGCAGCTTGGTGGACAGGTTGGGAACTGAAGCTTTCTTT. This gives the protein CASSLVDRLGTEAFF.

On this clone itself: Other DNA sequences in this specimen translate into the identical CDR3. The chain employs TRBV5-1 and TRBJ1-5; maybe TRBD1 (6 bases). The germline V gene encodes CDR1 SGHRS and CDR2 YFSETQ. This CDR3 is built from 15 residues. V was trimmed by 1 base and J by 0 bases, leaving 8 bases between them. The CDR3 is CASSLSGDSNQPQHF. CDR3 nucleotides: TGCGCCAGCAGCTTGTCAGGGGATAGCAATCAGCCCCAGCATTTT.

The V gene is TRBV2, the J gene TRBJ1-6; D is perhaps TRBD1 (6 bases). CDR1 is SNHLY, CDR2 FYNNEI, per germline. V lost 9 bases and J lost 6, with 12 bases in between. The CDR3 contains 13 residues. As DNA, the CDR3 is TGTGCCAGAAAGACAGGAGTTAATTCACCCCTCCACTTT. Amino acid sequence: CARKTGVNSPLHF.

CDR3 protein: CASSPYSDRGGELFF. CDR3 nucleotide sequence: TGTGCCAGCAGCCCCTACTCGGACAGGGGCGGGGAGCTGTTTTTT. This chain links TRBV6-5 with TRBJ2-2, with 9 bases lining up with TRBD1. V shed 6 bases and J 7 bases; nucleotides not matched to a gene: 9. CDR3 length: 15 residues. Looked up from germline, CDR1 is MNHEY and CDR2 is SVGAGI.

CDR3 coding DNA: TGCGCCAGCAGCCAAGATCGGGACTCCGGCTCCTACAATGAGCAGTTCTTC. This gives the protein CASSQDRDSGSYNEQFF. V usage is TRBV4-3 and J usage is TRBJ2-1; possible D gene TRBD2, 6 bases. This CDR3 is 17 amino acids long. The germline V and J ends were trimmed by 0 bases and 0 bases, with 12 bases remaining between them. Germline CDR1 and CDR2: LGHNA and YSLEER.

The chain combines TRBV13 with TRBJ2-5; TRBD1 matches at 7 bases. There are 15 residues in the CDR3. With V trimmed by 5 bases and J by 1 base, 7 bases remained unmatched. Germline values: CDR1 PRHDT, CDR2 FYEKMQ (reference sequence). CDR3 amino acids: CASSPPGQRQETQYF. Here the CDR3 DNA reads TGTGCCAGCAGCCCTCCGGGACAGCGCCAAGAGACCCAGTACTTC.

This chain connects TRBV30 to TRBJ1-3; 11 bases agree with TRBD1. The germline gives CDR1 GTSNPN, CDR2 SVGIG (reference sequence). J lost 2 bases, V lost 5 bases, and 2 bases had no gene match. The CDR3 totals 14 residues. The CDR3 sequence is CAWGQGAPGNTIYF. The CDR3 DNA sequence: TGTGCCTGGGGACAGGGGGCGCCTGGAAACACCATATATTTT.

This clone was seen only once. This chain joins TRBV27 and TRBJ2-7; unclear D gene. The ends were cut back, 4 bases at V and 2 bases at J, with 15 bases in the middle. Germline lookup yields CDR1 MNHEY and CDR2 SMNVEV (reference sequence). The CDR3 has 15 residues. CDR3 nucleotide sequence: TGTGCCAGCAGTTCCCCCGTTTCGGGTGCCTACGAGCAGTACTTC. This sequence encodes CASSSPVSGAYEQYF.

V gene TRBV5-1 combines with J gene TRBJ1-3, with D maybe TRBD1 (6 bases). The CDR3 is 16 residues long. V lost 0 bases and J 0 bases, leaving 10 bases between the germline ends. The germline gives CDR1 SGHRS, CDR2 YFSETQ. Written as DNA, the CDR3 is TGCGCCAGCAGCTTGGGTATGGGGGCCTCTGGAAACACCATATATTTT. Translation gives CASSLGMGASGNTIYF. The full variable domain, in which reference TRBV5-1 and TRBJ1-3 provide the parts outside the CDR3, is KAGVTQTPRYLIKTRGQQVTLSCSPISGHRSVSWYQQTPGQGLQFLFEYFSETQRNKGNFPGRFSGRQFSNSRSEMNVSTLELGDSALYLCASSLGMGASGNTIYFGEGSWLTVV.